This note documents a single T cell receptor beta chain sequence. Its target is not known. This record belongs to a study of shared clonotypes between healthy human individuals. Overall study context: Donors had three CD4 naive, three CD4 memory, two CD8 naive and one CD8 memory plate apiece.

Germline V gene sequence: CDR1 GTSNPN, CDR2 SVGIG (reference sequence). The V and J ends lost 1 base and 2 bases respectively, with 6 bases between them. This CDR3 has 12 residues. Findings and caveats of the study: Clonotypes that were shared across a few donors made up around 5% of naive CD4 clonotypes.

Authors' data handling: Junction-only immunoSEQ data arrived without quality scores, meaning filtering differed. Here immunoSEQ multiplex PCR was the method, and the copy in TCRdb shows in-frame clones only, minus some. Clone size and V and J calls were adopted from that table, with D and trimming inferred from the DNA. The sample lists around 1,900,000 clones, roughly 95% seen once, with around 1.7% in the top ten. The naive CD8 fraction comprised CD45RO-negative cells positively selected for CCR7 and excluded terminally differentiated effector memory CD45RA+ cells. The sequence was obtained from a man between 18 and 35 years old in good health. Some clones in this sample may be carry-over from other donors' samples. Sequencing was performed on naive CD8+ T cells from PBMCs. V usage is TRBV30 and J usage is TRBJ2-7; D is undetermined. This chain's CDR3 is CAWSEKPYEQYF. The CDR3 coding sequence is TGTGCCTGGAGTGAAAAGCCCTACGAGCAGTACTTC.